These 11 T cell receptor beta chains came from one sample sequenced in a study of blood T cell repertoires in COVID-19. The assay was immunoSEQ multiplex PCR, and TCRdb's table has in-frame clones only and misses some. This table has some 210,000 clones, 75% to 90% appearing once. The specimen sequenced was peripheral blood. Receptors were obtained from a man aged 60-69 years who had recovered from COVID-19.

The rearrangement links TRBV5-5 to TRBJ1-3; 7 bases fit TRBD1. Germline V CDR1 and CDR2: SGHKS, YYEKEE (reference sequence). With V trimmed by 4 bases and J by 0 bases, 10 bases remained unmatched. This CDR3 is 17 amino acids long. CDR3 bases: TGTGCCAGCAGCACTCCTTCGACAGGGAGCTCTGGAAACACCATATATTTT. Residues: CASSTPSTGSSGNTIYF.

The chain links TRBV9 to TRBJ2-7, with D perhaps TRBD1 (7 bases). V lost 3 bases, J lost 4 bases, and 14 bases lay in between. The germline CDR1 and CDR2 sequences are SGDLS and YYNGEE. The CDR3 is made up of 14 amino acids. Here the CDR3 DNA reads TGTGCCAGCAGCGCGCAGGGGGGATCTTACGAGCAGTACTTC. Amino acid sequence: CASSAQGGSYEQYF.

The chain has TRBV19 and TRBJ1-2, with TRBD1 as a possible D gene (5 bases). Germline lookup yields CDR1 LNHDA and CDR2 SQIVND (reference sequence). The length of the CDR3 is 14 residues. The ends were cut back, 1 base at V and 5 bases at J, with 11 bases in the middle. The CDR3 region is CASSIGGTAYGYTF. CDR3 coding DNA: TGTGCCAGTAGTATAGGTGGGACTGCGTATGGCTACACCTTC.

This chain joins TRBV28 and TRBJ1-6; 7 bases line up with TRBD1. Per germline, CDR1 MDHEN and CDR2 SYDVKM. There are 15 residues in the CDR3. With V trimmed by 6 bases and J by 10 bases, 12 bases remained unmatched. The CDR3 region is CASRGRDRETSPLHF. Written as DNA, the CDR3 is TGTGCCAGCAGGGGGCGAGACAGGGAAACGTCACCCCTCCACTTT.

J is TRBJ1-2 and V is TRBV3-1 (or the pseudogene TRBV3-2); D perhaps matches TRBD1 (6 bases). Germline CDR1 and CDR2: LGHDT and YNNKEL (reference sequence). The germline V and J ends were trimmed by 4 bases and 10 bases, with 22 bases remaining between them. The length of the CDR3 is 15 residues. The CDR3 coding sequence is TGTGCCAGCAGCCTTATCACCCCAGGGGTTCGGGTCTACACCTTC. It translates to CASSLITPGVRVYTF.

The gene calls are TRBV7-2 and TRBJ2-3; D is possibly TRBD2 (6 bases). The CDR3 has 13 amino acids. The germline V gene encodes CDR1 SGHTA and CDR2 FQGNSA. Trimming left V 1 base short and J 6 bases short, with 8 bases between. CDR3 in amino acids: CASSLGLGDTQYF. The CDR3, as DNA: TGTGCCAGCAGCTTAGGACTAGGGGATACGCAGTATTTT.

This rearrangement joins TRBV19 to TRBJ1-2; no reliable D call. Germline assignment: CDR1 LNHDA and CDR2 SQIVND (reference sequence). With 7 bases removed from V and 7 bases from J, the gap between germline ends came to 13 bases. This CDR3 comprises 12 residues. CDR3 amino acids: CASTVRGGGYTF. Written as DNA, the CDR3 is TGTGCCAGTACCGTACGGGGAGGTGGCTACACCTTC.

V gene TRBV9 combines with J gene TRBJ2-2, with TRBD1 identical over 11 bases. Germline CDR1 reads SGDLS; CDR2 reads YYNGEE. The ends lost 3 bases at V and 6 bases at J; junction bases unmatched: 4. The CDR3 has 15 residues. DNA of the CDR3: TGTGCCAGCAGCGAGGGACAGGGGGGTGCCGGGGAGCTGTTTTTT. It codes for CASSEGQGGAGELFF.

CDR3 in amino acids: CASGSRTGGGGTDTQYF. Written as DNA, the CDR3 is TGTGCTAGTGGTTCGCGGACAGGGGGCGGTGGGACAGATACGCAGTATTTT. The chain carries TRBV12-5 and TRBJ2-3; TRBD1 matches 11 bases. From germline, CDR1 is LGHNT and CDR2 FRNRAP. After removal of 4 bases from V and 3 bases from J, the junction contained 9 bases not matched to a gene. The CDR3 totals 17 residues.

V usage is TRBV7-8 and J usage is TRBJ2-5, with TRBD2 matching over 13 bases. The length of the CDR3 is 16 residues. Per germline, CDR1 SGHVS and CDR2 FQNEAQ. V was pared by 2 bases and J by 2 bases, with 2 bases of the junction left unmatched. CDR3 loop: CASSLTTSGGQETQYF. The DNA for the CDR3 is TGTGCCAGCAGCTTAACGACTAGCGGGGGGCAAGAGACCCAGTACTTC.

The chain couples TRBV19 to TRBJ2-2; 13 bases fit TRBD2. The CDR3 sequence is 20 residues long. Germline loops: CDR1 LNHDA, CDR2 SQIVND (reference sequence). Trimming at V came to 0 bases and at J to 5 bases, leaving 12 bases not matched to a gene. CDR3 protein: CASSIEGRGLAGVVTGELFF. The CDR3 coding sequence is TGTGCCAGTAGTATAGAGGGTAGAGGACTAGCGGGAGTGGTAACCGGGGAGCTGTTTTTT. The full variable domain, its missing parts supplied by reference TRBV19 and TRBJ2-2, is DGGITQSPKYLFRKEGQNVTLSCEQNLNHDAMYWYRQDPGQGLRLIYYSQIVNDFQKGDIAEGYSVSREKKESFPLTVTSAQKNPTAFYLCASSIEGRGLAGVVTGELFFGEGSRLTVL.